This TCR beta chain was captured in a study of cytomegalovirus exposure and HLA in healthy donors (dated by TCRdb to the late 2010s). With respect to the entire study: An earlier analysis of some 550 of the donors reported 250 to 350 Gb of sequence data and roughly 110 million unique TCR beta sequences from roughly 200 million T cells. About 300 gigabases of sequencing data and approximately 80 million unique TCR sequences were included in an early release covering about 700 HLA-typed donors. Of the approximately 400 genotyped donors, roughly 80% fell in the genetic ancestry cluster associated with self-reported Caucasian donors. The study aimed to test whether cataloging public T cell receptors could reveal signatures of past pathogen exposure. The study profiled the T cell repertoires of hundreds of subjects by immunosequencing and related them to cytomegalovirus serostatus. Along with the approximately 650-subject first cohort, a separate validation cohort of 120 different subjects was used. High-throughput TCR immunosequencing, statistical association of individual TCRs with disease status, and machine learning were combined to predict cytomegalovirus infection status. In a later analysis, previously published TCR beta repertoires from several hundred donors were re-analyzed and high-resolution HLA genotyping was added so that TCR occurrence patterns could be studied. Rather than drawing on any new phenotypic data, the later analysis identified candidate immune exposures from TCR beta sequences and the way those sequences occurred across donors. In an earlier analysis of about 590 of the donors, high-throughput TCR beta sequencing was used to judge whether each TCR beta V gene segment behaved as functional or pseudogenic. Donor age, sex, ethnicity and CMV serostatus were collected together with the repertoire data. Genome-wide SNP genotypes for about three fifths of the roughly 670 donors were used in a later genetic analysis, which treated that subset as a discovery cohort. Every repertoire in the discovery cohort had been generated on one and the same sequencing platform. HLA typing included class I and class II loci at four-digit resolution. The number of typed donors differed by locus: about 620-630 for A, B, C, DRB1 and DQB1; roughly 510 for DQA1; roughly 600 for DPA1; and about 450 for DPB1. Because of strong linkage in the cohort, a few DR-DQ haplotypes were treated as single units for association and clustering. Among several hundred genotyped donors of the cohort, an average of around 240,000 unique TCR beta nucleotide sequences was sequenced per donor, of which approximately 18% were non-productive.

With regard to this clone: The clone's antigen remains unknown. No quality values exist for individual bases; no much larger clone is one base distant.

Receptor amplification or capture employed the immunoSEQ multiplex PCR assay. A mixture of 60 forward primers for TCR Vbeta segments and 13 reverse primers for TCR Jbeta segments was used in the multiplex PCR. A multiplex PCR assay on genomic DNA amplified the CDR3 region of rearranged TCR beta genes. Amplified TCR beta libraries were sequenced as 87-base-pair reads on the Illumina HiSeq System. The original methods were these. A later analysis tallied roughly 78 million unique TCR beta chains across the approximately 670 repertoires, and about 12 million of those chains were shared by two or more donors. To remove PCR and sequencing errors, raw reads were error-corrected and collapsed into unique sequences using a nearest-neighbor algorithm that merged closely related sequences. CDR3 sequences were aligned to IMGT reference sequences to assign V, D and J gene segments. For a sequence to be retained, a match of at least six nucleotides was required to both a V gene segment and a J gene segment. Rearrangements were called productive when the CDR3 lacked stop codons and stayed in frame with V and J; all others were non-productive. CDR3 was defined according to IMGT convention as the region running from the second conserved V-encoded cysteine to the conserved J-encoded phenylalanine. The earlier analysis of about 590 of the donors excluded sequences that lacked an unambiguous match to a single V gene segment. In an earlier analysis of approximately 590 of the donors, V segments were called functional above 56.7% productive rearrangements and were called segregating when the between-donor standard deviation exceeded 5%. A statistical classification framework was developed to diagnose cytomegalovirus status using the catalog of TCR beta chain sequences. A later analysis assigned V and J genes by comparing TCR nucleotide sequences with IMGT/GENE-DB human TR gene sequences. In a later analysis, CDR3 sequences and most-parsimonious VDJ recombination scenarios were assigned using the TCRdist pipeline. In a later analysis, each TCR beta chain was defined by its CDR3 amino acid sequence together with its V-gene family, and reads lacking a unique V-gene family were excluded. A later analysis removed roughly 590 highly shared, low-generation-probability nucleotide sequences to deal with suspected cross-contamination and a sequencing artifact. In a later analysis, a clonal expansion index was calculated for each public chain from normalized within-repertoire ranks of inferred template counts. In a later analysis, generation probabilities were computed with a VDJ recombination model fitted to out-of-frame rearrangements, and the resulting probabilities were checked against IGoR. Hypergeometric tests were used in a later analysis to score TCR-TCR, TCR-HLA and TCR-CMV co-occurrence, with a repertoire-size bias correction applied to the TCR pairs. To estimate false discovery rates, a later analysis permuted the HLA or CMV assignments 20 times. In a later analysis, co-occurring TCRs were grouped with DBSCAN, and TCRdist sequence similarity was added when clustering was performed within HLA-allele-positive subsets. For co-occurrence clustering, repertoires with fewer than 30,000 or more than 120,000 public chains were excluded, along with about five repertoires with anomalous nucleotide sharing. TCRdb provides this immuneACCESS table in a form limited to in-frame rearrangements. Some clones are lacking; in checked studies, under half of them reflect an unresolved V gene, and why the rest are absent is not known. For V, J and clone size, that table is used; D and trimming come from the DNA. This sample holds around 200,000 clones; around 70% were observed only once. The ten biggest clones cover approximately 2.5% of the sample.

In total, just over 650 healthy bone marrow donors made up the cohort. At the time of sampling, all cohort members were nominally healthy, though unrecorded immune exposures were likely present. The donor was CMV seropositive and was included in the group of about 290 seropositive cohort members. Each donor provided a peripheral blood sample, and peripheral blood mononuclear cells were used for TCR beta sequencing. The Qiagen DNeasy Blood Extraction Kit was used to extract genomic DNA from the blood cell samples. The paper as a whole reports these results and caveats: In a later genetic analysis, fewer N-insertions in productive TCRs were reported among donors in an Asian-associated ancestry cluster than the roughly 670-donor mean. The presence/absence analyses assumed that sequencing depth was roughly uniform across donors, and that assumption may not be true. At a false discovery rate of 0.05, a later analysis linked around 15,000 TCR beta sequences to specific HLA alleles. A cluster of highly shared sequence variants was judged likely to represent a technical artifact of the sequencing pipeline. In an earlier analysis of more than 500 of the donors, most TCR beta V segments appeared in productive rearrangements about 87% or about 30% of the time, broadly matching IMGT annotations. The authors suggested that the approach could potentially be extended to other disease states and immunological phenotypes. A further reported finding was that TCR beta sequences accurately predicted the HLA-A and HLA-B alleles for most subjects in the first cohort. When HLA alleles, especially DR and DQ, strongly co-occurred, attributing TCR associations to individual alleles was difficult. The earlier analysis of about 600 of the donors excluded approximately 15 rarely observed V segments, including chromosome 9 orphons, because counts were too low. This cohort had only TCR beta chains sequenced, and the lack of alpha or paired-chain data limited which features could be detected. In a later analysis, most CMV-associated TCR beta chains were found to appear HLA-restricted, with HLA associations seemingly driven largely by CMV exposure. In vitro tests confirmed that a few of the cytomegalovirus-associated TCR beta chains recognize cytomegalovirus antigens. Because some donors lacked HLA typing at each locus, the association tests relied only on the typed subset. In both the original and validation cohorts, the classifier was reported to diagnose cytomegalovirus status with high specificity and sensitivity. The study gave a list of over 150 TCR beta chains associated with cytomegalovirus. Linkage disequilibrium might explain the correlated functional status among segregating V segments, but an unknown experimental factor could not be ruled out. Most TCR sequences were seen in very few donors, while some public TCRs were found in many individuals. A later analysis found that HLA-associated TCR beta chains were more clonally expanded and had lower generation probabilities than equally common non-associated chains. V-gene and J-gene trimming of TCR beta chains was associated with a missense DCLRE1C variant in a later genetic analysis, and the association was replicated in an independent cohort. A later analysis found that TCR association rates varied across HLA loci, with DRB1 alleles showing the most associated TCRs and HLA-C alleles the fewest. The only immune exposure information available for the cohort was CMV serostatus. Several of the top co-occurrence clusters appeared to be linked to parvovirus B19, influenza, CMV and Epstein-Barr virus, according to a later analysis.

The TCR sequence derives from a man aged 35 to 55 in good health and CMV-seropositive. Sequences were obtained from PBMCs.

The nucleotides read TGTGCCAGCAGTGAAGGTCCAGATTTATATGGCTACACCTTC. This translates into CASSEGPDLYGYTF. The V and J segments used are TRBV6-1 and TRBJ1-2; no D segment can be confidently identified. V sheds 1 base and J sheds 5 bases, leaving 11 bases between their ends. Per the germline V gene, MNHNS is the CDR1 and SASEGT is the CDR2. Reading from cysteine to phenylalanine, the CDR3 counts 14 amino acids. This entry keeps only the CDR3 DNA: 42 bases, framed from base 1.